One T cell receptor beta chain is described in this entry. Its antigen remains unknown. Using immunoSEQ multiplex PCR, the repertoire was profiled, and TCRdb retains in-frame clones only, with some absent. The data hold tens of thousands of clones, with 70% to 90% observed a single time. The data originate from a study of T cell responses to AZD1222 COVID-19 vaccine. Study-wide results and limits: There were vaccine-associated CD4 TCRs across spike, dominant at 160-218 and 743-854. Most donors were white British and more were female, and clonal diversity was possibly underestimated.

The material was peripheral blood, obtained on day 0 of AZD1222 vaccination. The clonotype comes from an adult in good health.

CDR3 in amino acids: CASSAPSQETQYF. CDR3 bases: TGTGCCAGCAGTGCACCCTCCCAAGAGACCCAGTACTTC. The chain combines TRBV2 with TRBJ2-5; D is unclear. With 4 bases removed from V and 1 base from J, the gap between germline ends came to 7 bases. The germline gives CDR1 SNHLY, CDR2 FYNNEI. There are 13 residues in the CDR3.